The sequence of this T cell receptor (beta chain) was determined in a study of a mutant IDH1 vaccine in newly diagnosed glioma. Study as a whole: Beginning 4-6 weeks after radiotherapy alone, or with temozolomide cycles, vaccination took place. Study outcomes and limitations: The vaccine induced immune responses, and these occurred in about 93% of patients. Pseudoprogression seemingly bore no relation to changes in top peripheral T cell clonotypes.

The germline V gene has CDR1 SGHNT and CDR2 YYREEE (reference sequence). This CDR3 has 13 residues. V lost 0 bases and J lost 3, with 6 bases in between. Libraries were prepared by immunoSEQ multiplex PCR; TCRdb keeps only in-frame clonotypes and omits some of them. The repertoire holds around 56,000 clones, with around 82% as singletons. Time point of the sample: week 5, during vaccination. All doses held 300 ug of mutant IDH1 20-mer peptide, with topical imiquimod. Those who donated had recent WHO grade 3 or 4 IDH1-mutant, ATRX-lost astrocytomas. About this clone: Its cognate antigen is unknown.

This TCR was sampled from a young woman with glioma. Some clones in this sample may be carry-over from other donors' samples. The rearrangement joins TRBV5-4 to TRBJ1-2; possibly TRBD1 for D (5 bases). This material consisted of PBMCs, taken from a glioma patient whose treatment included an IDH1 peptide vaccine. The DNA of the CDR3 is TGTGCCAGCAGCTTGGGGGGCGACTATGGCTACACCTTC. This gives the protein CASSLGGDYGYTF.